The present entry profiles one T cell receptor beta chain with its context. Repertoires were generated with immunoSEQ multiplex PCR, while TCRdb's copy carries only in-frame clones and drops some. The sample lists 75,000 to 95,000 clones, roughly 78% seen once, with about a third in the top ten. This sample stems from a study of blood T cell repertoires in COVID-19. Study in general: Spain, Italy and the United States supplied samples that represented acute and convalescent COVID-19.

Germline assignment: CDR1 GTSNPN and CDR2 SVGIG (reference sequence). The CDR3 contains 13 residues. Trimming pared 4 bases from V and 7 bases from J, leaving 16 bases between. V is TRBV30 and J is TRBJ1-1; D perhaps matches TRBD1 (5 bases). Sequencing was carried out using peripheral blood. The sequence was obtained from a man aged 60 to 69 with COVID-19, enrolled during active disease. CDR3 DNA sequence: TGTGCCTGGACCTGGGATGGCGACAGTGAAGCTTTCTTT. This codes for CAWTWDGDSEAFF.